Shown below are 18 T cell receptor beta chains from a single sample sequenced in a study of T cells in Graves' hyperthyroidism and ophthalmopathy (dated by TCRdb to between 2018 and 2020). Library preparation was by multiplex PCR. Sequencing used an Illumina HiSeq 2000. The TCR beta CDR3 regions were amplified from the RNA transcripts. The first round of RT-PCR for the TCR CDR3 was performed with the HTBI primer set and the Qiagen OneStep RT-PCR kit. TCRdb reprocessed the public reads (quality trimming at Q25 with fastp, clone calling with MiXCR) and kept in-frame beta chains. For every CDR3 protein sequence, its rows merge into one entry that carries the most common genes and DNA. The sample table contains roughly 570,000 distinct CDR3 sequences; only one count was recorded for 40% to 55% of them. Over 15% of the sample goes to the ten largest clones. The sequenced material came from peripheral blood or thyroid tissue (not recorded which). The receptors originated from an adult woman with Graves' disease, either hyperthyroidism or ophthalmopathy (not recorded which).

This clonotype has a count of ten or more. The rearrangement links TRBV7-6 to TRBJ2-7; 7 positions agree with TRBD1. The CDR3 has 15 amino acids. The germline V gene encodes CDR1 SGHVS and CDR2 FNYEAQ. V shed 5 bases, J shed 3 bases, and the junction held 10 bases outside the gene matches. CDR3 nucleotides: TGTGCCAGCAGCCCCGAAGGGGGCTCCGGCTACGAGCAGTACTTC. Translated, it gives CASSPEGGSGYEQYF.

The chain links TRBV5-4 to TRBJ2-5, with D perhaps being TRBD1 or TRBD2 (5 bases each). The CDR3 has 12 residues. Germline V gene data show CDR1 as SGHNT and CDR2 as YYREEE (reference sequence). The V gene lost 0 bases and the J gene lost 7 bases, with 7 bases spanning the gap. The CDR3 sequence: CASSLAGATQYF. In nucleotides, the CDR3 is TGTGCCAGCAGCTTGGCCGGGGCGACCCAGTACTTC. The complete variable domain, with remaining parts taken from reference TRBV5-4 and TRBJ2-5, reads ETGVTQSPTHLIKTRGQQVTLRCSSQSGHNTVSWYQQALGQGPQFIFQYYREEENGRGNFPPRFSGLQFPNYSSELNVNALELDDSALYLCASSLAGATQYFGPGTRLLVL.

This clonotype showed up many times. The chain joins TRBV3-1 to TRBJ1-3; no definite D call. Germline values: CDR1 LGHDT, CDR2 YNNKEL (reference sequence). This CDR3 has 12 amino acids. V gave up 6 bases and J gave up 0 bases, with 3 bases separating them. The CDR3 protein is CASSNSGNTIYF. DNA of the CDR3: TGTGCCAGCAGTAACTCTGGAAACACCATATATTTT. Full variable domain (rest looked up from reference TRBV3-1 and TRBJ1-3): DTAVSQTPKYLVTQMGNDKSIKCEQNLGHDTMYWYKQDSKKFLKIMFSYNNKELIINETVPNRFSPKSPDKAHLNLHINSLELGDSAVYFCASSNSGNTIYFGEGSWLTVV.

The chain uses TRBV7-2 and TRBJ1-5; D unclear. V was shortened by 7 bases and J by 1 base, with 14 bases between the two germline ends. CDR3 length: 15 amino acids. Germline CDR1 reads SGHTA; CDR2 reads FQGNSA. In DNA form, the CDR3 reads TGTGCCAGCACCCTTAGGTCATCGAGCAATCAGCCCCAGCATTTT. Protein product: CASTLRSSSNQPQHF.

This clonotype came up many times. This chain connects TRBV9 to TRBJ2-5; the D is unclear. Germline lookup yields CDR1 SGDLS and CDR2 YYNGEE. V gave up 5 bases and J gave up 1 base, with 12 bases separating them. The CDR3 consists of 14 residues. CDR3 residues: CASRICRTQETQYF. CDR3 sequence (DNA): TGTGCCAGCAGGATTTGTAGAACCCAAGAGACCCAGTACTTC.

This clonotype has ten or more counts. The chain is built from TRBV10-3 and TRBJ2-7; D unresolved. This CDR3 region has 12 residues. Germline V gene data show CDR1 as ENHRY and CDR2 as SYGVKD. With 1 base removed from V and 5 bases from J, the gap between germline ends came to 6 bases. This chain's CDR3 is CAISEYANEQYF. The CDR3 DNA sequence: TGTGCCATCAGTGAGTATGCCAACGAGCAGTACTTC.

In this sample, this clonotype turned up many times. V gene TRBV5-8 combines with J gene TRBJ1-1; D may be TRBD1 (5 bases). The V gene's germline CDR1 is SGHTS and CDR2 YDEGEE. This CDR3 has 12 amino acids. V was trimmed by 2 bases and J by 8 bases, leaving 10 bases between them. The CDR3 reads CASSFARGEAFF. The CDR3 coding sequence is TGTGCCAGCAGCTTCGCGCGGGGGGAAGCTTTCTTT.

This rearrangement joins TRBV7-2 to TRBJ2-5; 7 bases fit TRBD1. The CDR3 has 15 amino acids. The J segment lost 5 bases and the V segment lost 0 bases, leaving 6 bases of the junction unmatched. Looked up from germline, CDR1 is SGHTA and CDR2 is FQGNSA. The CDR3 DNA sequence: TGTGCCAGCAGCTTAGCGTTTGGGACAGTCGAGACCCAGTACTTC. It yields the protein CASSLAFGTVETQYF.

The V and J genes are TRBV2 and TRBJ1-5; D remains ambiguous. Germline V gene sequence: CDR1 SNHLY, CDR2 FYNNEI. The CDR3 has 12 amino acids. The V gene lost 6 bases and the J gene lost 9 bases, with 12 bases spanning the gap. CDR3 sequence reads: CASRPTSGPQHF. The CDR3 DNA is TGTGCCAGCAGACCCACTAGCGGGCCCCAGCATTTT.

This clonotype was seen repeatedly, ten times or more. The CDR3 DNA follows: TGTGCCACACAGTCCGGTAGAGAGACCCAGTACTTC. Protein product: CATQSGRETQYF. The rearrangement joins TRBV11-2 to TRBJ2-5; D is undetermined. The V end lost 10 bases, the J end lost 4 bases, and 13 bases lay between the germline ends. The CDR3 has 12 residues. The V gene's germline CDR1 is SGHAT and CDR2 FQNNGV. Together with reference TRBV11-2 and TRBJ2-5, the CDR3 gives the full variable domain: EAGVAQSPRYKIIEKRQSVAFWCNPISGHATLYWYQQILGQGPKLLIQFQNNGVVDDSQLPKDRFSAERLKGVDSTLKIQPAKLEDSAVYLCATQSGRETQYFGPGTRLLVL.

This sequence joins TRBV6-6 and TRBJ2-5; a weak D match, TRBD2 (5 bases). The CDR3 spans 16 residues. Germline lookup yields CDR1 MNHNY and CDR2 SVGAGI (reference sequence). V shed 2 bases and J shed 5 bases, with 18 bases lying between them. The CDR3: CASSYEAGGFGETQYF. The CDR3 nucleotides are TGTGCCAGCAGTTACGAGGCGGGCGGATTTGGGGAGACCCAGTACTTC.

This clonotype was found many times. The J gene is TRBJ1-2, the V gene TRBV14; tentatively, D is TRBD1 (5 bases). The length of the CDR3 is 14 residues. V lost 4 bases and J lost 6, with 15 bases in between. Germline CDR1 SGHDN, CDR2 FVKESK. The CDR3 DNA is TGTGCCAGCAGCCGGAGGGACCCAATTGATGGCTACACCTTC. It encodes CASSRRDPIDGYTF.

V and J are TRBV4-1 and TRBJ1-2, with D possibly TRBD1 on 5 matching bases. This CDR3 region has 13 residues. From germline, CDR1 is MGHRA and CDR2 YSYEKL. V lost 5 bases and J 12 bases, leaving 19 bases between the germline ends. CDR3 nucleotide sequence: TGCGCCAGCAGCTTGGGGGACGGGGTTGGAAACACCTTC. Translating it yields CASSLGDGVGNTF.

This clonotype was counted at least ten times. CDR3 in DNA: TGTGCCAGCAGCTTAATGGACGAGCAGTACTTC. This gives the protein CASSLMDEQYF. The chain carries TRBV13 and TRBJ2-7; D remains unclear. Trimming left V 2 bases short and J 5 bases short, with 4 bases between. CDR1 PRHDT and CDR2 FYEKMQ come from the germline V gene (reference sequence). CDR3 length equals 11 residues.

This clonotype has only a few counts. CDR3 sequence (DNA): TGTGCCAGCGGGAGGTCCGGGGAGCTGTTTTTT. Protein: CASGRSGELFF. This rearrangement joins TRBV28 to TRBJ2-2, with a weak D call TRBD2 (6 bases). CDR1 is MDHEN, CDR2 SYDVKM, per germline. Trimming pared 8 bases from V and 6 bases from J, leaving 7 bases between. The CDR3 has 11 residues.

This clonotype has ten or more counts. The gene calls are TRBV29-1 and TRBJ1-1; D is perhaps TRBD1 (5 bases). This CDR3 comprises 10 residues. CDR1 is SQVTM and CDR2 is ANQGSEA in the germline V gene. The V end lost 4 bases, the J end lost 7 bases, and 7 bases lay between the germline ends. In DNA, the CDR3 is TGCAGCGTTGGGGGGGATGAAGCTTTCTTT. This sequence encodes CSVGGDEAFF. Drawing the rest from reference TRBV29-1 and TRBJ1-1, the complete variable domain is SAVISQKPSRDICQRGTSLTIQCQVDSQVTMMFWYRQQPGQSLTLIATANQGSEATYESGFVIDKFPISRPNLTFSTLTVSNMSPEDSSIYLCSVGGDEAFFGQGTRLTVV.

This clonotype was found many times. The chain employs TRBV7-9 and TRBJ1-1; unclear D gene. Trimming took off 1 base at V and 4 bases at J, with 7 bases between the two ends. Germline V gene sequence: CDR1 SEHNR, CDR2 FQNEAQ (reference sequence). The CDR3 contains 13 residues. In DNA form, the CDR3 reads TGTGCCAGCAGCTTAGAGGCGGGCACTGAAGCTTTCTTT. Translated: CASSLEAGTEAFF. Filled out from reference TRBV7-9 and TRBJ1-1, the complete variable domain reads DTGVSQNPRHKITKRGQNVTFRCDPISEHNRLYWYRQTLGQGPEFLTYFQNEAQLEKSRLLSDRFSAERPKGSFSTLEIQRTEQGDSAMYLCASSLEAGTEAFFGQGTRLTVV.

The rearrangement joins TRBV12-3 or TRBV12-4 to TRBJ1-5; 10 nucleotides agree with TRBD1. V was pared by 1 base and J by 3 bases, with 6 bases of the junction left unmatched. The CDR3 has 17 residues. CDR3 sequence: CASSLGQGATSNQPQHF. The CDR3 coding sequence is TGTGCCAGCAGTTTAGGACAGGGGGCAACCTCCAATCAGCCCCAGCATTTT.